This TCR beta chain was sequenced during a study of cytomegalovirus exposure and HLA in healthy donors. The PCR was carried out with 60 Vbeta primers and 13 Jbeta primers. The method was immunoSEQ multiplex PCR; TCRdb's version includes in-frame clones alone and lacks a portion of them. In the table there are under 200,000 clones, over 75% of which are singletons. Germline CDR1 reads SGDLS; CDR2 reads YYNGEE. The CDR3 extends over 13 amino acids. Trimming removed 0 bases at V and 6 bases at J, with 8 bases between. This TCR was sampled from a female donor in good health and CMV-seronegative. The chain is built from TRBV9 and TRBJ2-3; no reliable D call. Sample: PBMCs. The CDR3 bases are TGTGCCAGCAGCGTAGCAATGGGCGATACGCAGTATTTT. Translation gives CASSVAMGDTQYF.